One and the same sample provided the 22 T cell receptor beta chains below, sequenced in a study of T-cell memory formation after mild COVID-19 (dated by TCRdb to about 2021). Receptors were amplified or captured by 5' RACE. Sequencer: Illumina NovaSeq 6000. TCRdb trimmed the raw reads at Q25, called clones with MiXCR and kept productive beta chains. Each record represents a unique CDR3 protein, reported with the most common genes and DNA among its rows. The sample records about 190,000 distinct CDR3 sequences, 27% of which are singletons. The top ten constitute roughly 11% of the sample. Sequencing was carried out using PBMCs or a T cell subset sorted from them (not recorded which). The receptors come from an adult woman who had mild COVID-19 (a few samples of this study predate the infection). The sample titles of this study are shuffled in the database, so cell type and time point are left out; the donor was told from shared clones.

This clonotype was observed a few times. The rearrangement links TRBV29-1 to TRBJ2-7, with D possibly called TRBD1 or TRBD2 (7 bases each). Per germline, CDR1 SQVTM and CDR2 ANQGSEA. The CDR3 length is 15 residues. The V and J ends lost 3 bases and 0 bases respectively, with 15 bases between them. Here the CDR3 DNA reads TGCAGCGTTGAGGGGGGGGACAGCTACTCCTACGAGCAGTACTTC. This encodes CSVEGGDSYSYEQYF.

This clonotype came up a few times. The chain couples TRBV25-1 to TRBJ2-7, with unresolved D. CDR1 is MGHDK, CDR2 SYGVNS, per germline. The CDR3 is 14 amino acids. The ends were cut back, 3 bases at V and 1 base at J, with 10 bases in the middle. CDR3 sequence reads: CASSDSHLSYEQYF. CDR3 bases: TGTGCCAGCAGTGATTCACATTTATCCTACGAGCAGTACTTC.

The rearrangement joins TRBV7-2 to TRBJ2-3; D gene unclear. The CDR3 runs 15 residues. V was clipped by 2 bases and J by 4 bases, with 13 bases between them. Germline lookup yields CDR1 SGHTA and CDR2 FQGNSA. CDR3 nucleotide sequence: TGTGCCAGCAGCTTAAAGGCTATAGGCGCAGATACGCAGTATTTT. Translation gives CASSLKAIGADTQYF.

The DNA for the CDR3 is TGTGCCACCAGCATGAACAGGGGATACAATGAGCAGTTCTTC. Residues: CATSMNRGYNEQFF. V gene TRBV15 combines with J gene TRBJ2-1; TRBD1 matches 7 bases. The germline V gene encodes CDR1 LNHNV and CDR2 YYDKDF (reference sequence). Unmatched junction bases numbered 4, after V lost 4 bases and J lost 4 bases. The CDR3 runs to 14 residues.

The J gene is TRBJ1-5, the V gene TRBV4-3; D uncertain. V gave up 4 bases and J gave up 4 bases, with 14 bases separating them. Looked up from germline, CDR1 is LGHNA and CDR2 is YSLEER. The CDR3 consists of 15 residues. The CDR3 sequence is CASSPATDRNQPQHF. In DNA form, the CDR3 reads TGCGCCAGCAGCCCTGCAACGGATCGGAATCAGCCCCAGCATTTT.

The gene calls are TRBV12-5 and TRBJ1-1; no clear D. CDR1 and CDR2 (germline): LGHNT, FRNRAP. The CDR3 length is 12 residues. The V end was cut by 4 bases, the J end by 6 bases, with 9 bases between. The CDR3 protein is CASGSPLSEAFF. CDR3 coding DNA: TGTGCTAGTGGTTCCCCCCTGTCTGAAGCTTTCTTT.

This clonotype was seen a few times. V gene TRBV4-2 combines with J gene TRBJ2-1; D is undetermined. The V and J ends lost 0 bases and 2 bases respectively, with 11 bases between them. The CDR3 extends over 16 amino acids. Germline CDR1 is LGHNA and CDR2 is YNFKEQ. Here the CDR3 DNA reads TGTGCCAGCAGCCAAGATTGGCGTGGTACCTACAATGAGCAGTTCTTC. As protein: CASSQDWRGTYNEQFF.

The chain carries TRBV19 and TRBJ1-5, with D possibly TRBD1 on 5 matching bases. This CDR3 is 14 amino acids long. CDR1 is LNHDA, CDR2 SQIVND, per germline (reference sequence). The ends were cut back, 9 bases at V and 2 bases at J, with 14 bases in the middle. This CDR3 is CASRSGSGNQPQHF. CDR3 nucleotides: TGTGCCAGCCGGTCAGGGTCAGGCAATCAGCCCCAGCATTTT. Filled out from reference TRBV19 and TRBJ1-5, the complete variable domain reads DGGITQSPKYLFRKEGQNVTLSCEQNLNHDAMYWYRQDPGQGLRLIYYSQIVNDFQKGDIAEGYSVSREKKESFPLTVTSAQKNPTAFYLCASRSGSGNQPQHFGDGTRLSIL.

This clonotype was found many times. The chain has TRBV12-3 or TRBV12-4 and TRBJ2-5; either TRBD1 or TRBD2 may fit D (5 bases each). CDR3 size: 14 residues. The V gene lost 2 bases and the J gene lost 4 bases, with 11 bases spanning the gap. CDR3 DNA sequence: TGTGCCAGCAGTTTACGGGGCGACCGAGAGACCCAGTACTTC. Translated, it gives CASSLRGDRETQYF.

Note on this clonotype: This may come from a read error, since a much larger clone is one base off. This chain connects TRBV10-3 to TRBJ2-3, with D perhaps matching TRBD1 or TRBD2 (6 bases each). The V and J ends lost 2 bases and 0 bases respectively, with 9 bases between them. Germline V CDR1 and CDR2: ENHRY, SYGVKD. The CDR3 runs to 15 residues. In nucleotides, the CDR3 is TGTGCCATCAGTGAGCGGGGGACAAGCACAGATACGCAGTATTTT. Translation: CAISERGTSTDTQYF.

The rearrangement joins TRBV4-3 to TRBJ2-3; D is unclear. This CDR3 contains 15 residues. Trimming removed 1 base from V and 3 bases from J, with 11 bases in between. Germline CDR1 reads LGHNA; CDR2 reads YSLEER. In nucleotides, the CDR3 is TGCGCCAGCAGCCAAGGTGGCGTCGATACAGATACGCAGTATTTT. Translating gives CASSQGGVDTDTQYF.

This sequence joins TRBV12-3 or TRBV12-4 and TRBJ2-2; D perhaps matches TRBD2 (6 bases). The V end lost 0 bases, the J end lost 5 bases, and 13 bases lay between the germline ends. The CDR3 length is 16 residues. CDR3 amino acids: CASSLAPVRGTGELFF. Written as DNA, the CDR3 is TGTGCCAGCAGTTTAGCTCCGGTGCGGGGAACCGGGGAGCTGTTTTTT.

V and J are TRBV6-1 and TRBJ1-1; D is undetermined. The ends were cut back, 0 bases at V and 5 bases at J, with 10 bases in the middle. Germline V lookup: CDR1 MNHNS, CDR2 SASEGT. The CDR3 has 14 amino acids. The CDR3 here is CASSEAGARTEAFF. The CDR3 region has the DNA TGTGCCAGCAGTGAAGCCGGAGCTCGGACTGAAGCTTTCTTT.

V and J are TRBV12-3 or TRBV12-4 and TRBJ2-7; TRBD1 matches at 9 bases. The CDR3 has 13 amino acids. The ends lost 6 bases at V and 9 bases at J; junction bases unmatched: 9. CDR3 in DNA: TGTGCCAGCAGCCCGGGGACAGGGCGGGCGCAGTACTTC. Amino acids: CASSPGTGRAQYF.

The table lists this clonotype with a few counts. The chain links TRBV29-1 to TRBJ2-7; 9 nucleotides agree with TRBD2. Germline CDR1 SQVTM, CDR2 ANQGSEA. This CDR3 spans 13 amino acids. V dropped 4 bases and J dropped 6; count of bases not matched to a gene: 7. The CDR3 sequence: CSVVGLAGSEQYF. The CDR3 nucleotides read TGCAGCGTTGTTGGCCTAGCGGGAAGCGAGCAGTACTTC.

The J gene is TRBJ2-7, the V gene TRBV25-1; a possible D gene is TRBD2 (5 bases). The CDR3 spans 17 residues. Trimming removed 4 bases from V and 6 bases from J, with 25 bases in between. Germline values: CDR1 MGHDK, CDR2 SYGVNS. The CDR3 DNA sequence: TGTGCCAGCAGTGGAGGCGGTGGGCTAGCTTATTCTGGCGAGCAGTACTTC. It codes for CASSGGGGLAYSGEQYF.

V gene TRBV4-3 combines with J gene TRBJ2-1, with D maybe TRBD2 (5 bases). The V gene's germline CDR1 is LGHNA and CDR2 YSLEER. This CDR3 region has 16 residues. Between the trimmed V and J ends, which lost 1 base and 2 bases, there was a span of 12 bases. The CDR3 nucleotides read TGCGCCAGCAGCCAAGTCTATGCGGGCCCCTACAATGAGCAGTTCTTC. As protein: CASSQVYAGPYNEQFF.

The chain combines TRBV21-1 with TRBJ2-5; the table's D call, TRBD2, has no DNA check behind it. TRBV21-1 is listed as a pseudogene. CDR3 length: 14 amino acids. CDR3 DNA sequence: TGTGCCAGCAGCATGTTTTGGGGAGGAGAGACCCAGTACTTC. This codes for CASSMFWGGETQYF.

This clonotype was detected a few times. The J gene is TRBJ2-4, the V gene TRBV2, with D maybe TRBD2 (6 bases). The V and J ends lost 11 bases and 0 bases respectively, with 17 bases between them. Looked up from germline, CDR1 is SNHLY and CDR2 is FYNNEI. The CDR3 extends over 15 amino acids. Here the CDR3 reads CAVQPGLGAKNIQYF. CDR3 sequence (DNA): TGTGCCGTACAACCGGGACTTGGAGCCAAAAACATTCAGTACTTC.

This clonotype was detected only a few times. This chain uses TRBV6-2 or TRBV6-3 with TRBJ2-7, with unresolved D. V lost 5 bases and J lost 3, with 5 bases in between. The CDR3 has 11 residues. Germline V gene sequence: CDR1 MNHEY, CDR2 SVGEGT. CDR3 nucleotide sequence: TGTGCCAGCAGTGGCTACTACGAGCAGTACTTC. This encodes CASSGYYEQYF.

A few counts support this clonotype. This chain links TRBV12-3 or TRBV12-4 with TRBJ2-7, with a possible D match to TRBD2 (5 bases). V lost 6 bases, J lost 7 bases, and 19 bases lay in between. This CDR3 spans 14 amino acids. The CDR3 coding sequence is TGTGCCAGCAGGACCGGGAACAAGGATGGTGAGCAGTACTTC. Translating it yields CASRTGNKDGEQYF.

J is TRBJ1-1 and V is TRBV5-1; D may be TRBD1 (5 bases). CDR3 length: 14 amino acids. V was pared by 0 bases and J by 4 bases, with 10 bases between. Germline values: CDR1 SGHRS, CDR2 YFSETQ. The CDR3 loop is CASSLDQGLTEAFF. CDR3 sequence (DNA): TGCGCCAGCAGCTTGGATCAGGGACTCACTGAAGCTTTCTTT. Using reference TRBV5-1 and TRBJ1-1 for the parts outside the CDR3, the full variable domain is KAGVTQTPRYLIKTRGQQVTLSCSPISGHRSVSWYQQTPGQGLQFLFEYFSETQRNKGNFPGRFSGRQFSNSRSEMNVSTLELGDSALYLCASSLDQGLTEAFFGQGTRLTVV.